What follows describes a single T cell receptor beta chain. Its antigen target is currently unknown. Nothing much larger sits one base from this clone, and base qualities are not available. These data come from a study of neoadjuvant nivolumab and ipilimumab in lung cancer (dated by TCRdb to 2018 to 2020). Broadly, across the study: In the NEOSTAR trial, nivolumab was administered intravenously at 3 mg/kg on days 1, 15 and 29, and the combination arm also received ipilimumab 1 mg/kg on day 1 only. The major pathologic response (MPR) rate in the intention-to-treat population in each study arm was designated as the primary trial endpoint. Of the 45 or so patients with operable NSCLC treated in the trial, about 23 were randomized to nivolumab monotherapy and approximately 20 to nivolumab plus ipilimumab. The study compared TCR repertoires in pretherapy (baseline) peripheral blood with TCR repertoires in tumors resected at surgery after neoadjuvant immune checkpoint blockade. Matched pretherapy and resected tumor pairs were analyzed for seven patients: four treated with nivolumab and three with nivolumab plus ipilimumab. The study at large found these results: Compared with tumor-adjacent uninvolved lung, resected tumors had greater TCR richness and clonality, and increases showed up in more of the dual-therapy-treated tumors. There was no significant correlation between TCR clonality and pathologic tumor regression, and just a single major-pathologic-response sample was available for the clonality-regression analysis. TCR richness in pretherapy blood showed a positive correlation with richness in tumors resected after neoadjuvant therapy (Spearman R ≈ 0.8). TCR sequencing was performed in a small number of samples. From pretherapy to surgery, tumor T-cell richness and clonality went up in three of three dual-therapy tumors, versus only two of four nivolumab-treated tumors.

For this chain, trimming is 5 bases at the V end and 6 bases at the J end, and the number of junction bases without a gene match is 9. Counted from cysteine to phenylalanine, this CDR3 has 15 amino acids. Left in the record is the CDR3 DNA by itself, 45 bases read in frame from the first base. Based on the germline V gene, the CDR1 and CDR2 sequences are SGHTA and FQGNSA. The sample's time point label is to be understood as: pretherapy, before neoadjuvant immune checkpoint inhibitors. The samples were taken from NEOSTAR, a phase 2 randomized trial in operable NSCLC that tested neoadjuvant nivolumab or nivolumab plus ipilimumab, followed by surgery. The library was made by the immunoSEQ multiplex PCR assay. As for the original processing: Repertoires were summarized by richness and clonality, and significantly expanded and contracted clones were identified between pre- and post-therapy samples. Not all clones reach the TCRdb copy of this immuneACCESS table, which keeps in-frame sequences only. Checked studies attribute under half of the gap to unresolved V genes and leave the rest unexplained. V and J calls and clone size are those listed in that table; D and trimming were worked out from the DNA. The sample table lists 20,000 to 25,000 clones, roughly 84% of them with a count of one. Approximately 22% of the sample is taken by the ten largest.

This receptor was taken from an adult with non-small cell lung cancer. The sequence is built from TRBV7-2 and TRBJ2-7, with 11 bases matching TRBD2. The sequencing used peripheral blood, collected before neoadjuvant nivolumab, alone or with ipilimumab. The nucleotide sequence reads as follows: TGTGCCAGCAGCCCAAGTAGCGGGAGGGAGGTCGAGCAGTACTTC. Its protein product is CASSPSSGREVEQYF.